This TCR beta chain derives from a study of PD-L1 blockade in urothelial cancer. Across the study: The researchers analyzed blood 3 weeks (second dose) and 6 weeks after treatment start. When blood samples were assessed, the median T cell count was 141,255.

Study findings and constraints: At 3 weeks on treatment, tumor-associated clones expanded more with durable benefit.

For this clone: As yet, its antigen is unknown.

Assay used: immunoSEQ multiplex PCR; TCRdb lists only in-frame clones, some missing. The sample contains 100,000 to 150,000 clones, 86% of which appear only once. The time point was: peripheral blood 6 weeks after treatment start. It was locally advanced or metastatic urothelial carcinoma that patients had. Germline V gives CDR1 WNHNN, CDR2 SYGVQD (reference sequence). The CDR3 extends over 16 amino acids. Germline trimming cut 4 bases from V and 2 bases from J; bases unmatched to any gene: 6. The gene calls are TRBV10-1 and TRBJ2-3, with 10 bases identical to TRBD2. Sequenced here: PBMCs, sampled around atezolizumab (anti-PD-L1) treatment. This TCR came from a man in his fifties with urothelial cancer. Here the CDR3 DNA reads TGCGCCAGCAGTGCCGGGACTAGCGAATTCACAGATACGCAGTATTTT. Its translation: CASSAGTSEFTDTQYF.